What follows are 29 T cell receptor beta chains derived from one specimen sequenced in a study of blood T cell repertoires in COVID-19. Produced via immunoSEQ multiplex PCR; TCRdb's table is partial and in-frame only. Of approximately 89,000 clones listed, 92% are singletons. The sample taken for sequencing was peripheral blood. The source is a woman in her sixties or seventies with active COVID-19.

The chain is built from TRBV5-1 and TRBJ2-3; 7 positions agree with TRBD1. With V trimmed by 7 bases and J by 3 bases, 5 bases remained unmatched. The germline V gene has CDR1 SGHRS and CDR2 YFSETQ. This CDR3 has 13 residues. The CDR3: CASEKQGTDTQYF. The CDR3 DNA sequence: TGCGCCAGCGAGAAACAGGGGACAGATACGCAGTATTTT.

CDR3 bases: TGTGCCAGCAGTCAGTCAGGCGAGGGGGCCTCCGGCAATCAGCCCCAGCATTTT. Its protein product is CASSQSGEGASGNQPQHF. The V call is TRBV6-6, the J call TRBJ1-5; 7 nucleotides align to TRBD1. The V gene end was trimmed by 5 bases and the J gene end by 2 bases; junction bases not matched to a gene: 15. This CDR3 is built from 18 residues. The germline V gene encodes CDR1 MNHNY and CDR2 SVGAGI (reference sequence).

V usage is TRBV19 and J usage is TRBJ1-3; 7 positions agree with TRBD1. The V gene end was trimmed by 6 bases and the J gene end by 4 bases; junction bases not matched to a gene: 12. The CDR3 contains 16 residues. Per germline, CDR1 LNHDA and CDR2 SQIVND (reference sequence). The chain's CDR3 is CASSDRLGQAGNTIYF. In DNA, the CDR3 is TGTGCCAGTAGCGATCGGTTAGGACAGGCGGGAAACACCATATATTTT.

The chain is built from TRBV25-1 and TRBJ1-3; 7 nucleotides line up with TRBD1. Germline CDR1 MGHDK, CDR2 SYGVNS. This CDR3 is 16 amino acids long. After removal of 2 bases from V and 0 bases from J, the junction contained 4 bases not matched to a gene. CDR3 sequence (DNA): TGTGCCAGCAGTGAAGGACAGGCGGGCTCTGGAAACACCATATATTTT. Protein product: CASSEGQAGSGNTIYF.

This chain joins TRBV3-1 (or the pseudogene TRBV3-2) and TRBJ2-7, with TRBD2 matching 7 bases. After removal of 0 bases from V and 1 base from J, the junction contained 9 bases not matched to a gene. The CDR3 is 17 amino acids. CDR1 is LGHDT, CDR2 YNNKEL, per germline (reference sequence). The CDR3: CASSQDSARGGSYEQYF. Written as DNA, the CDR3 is TGTGCCAGCAGCCAAGATTCGGCCCGCGGGGGTTCCTACGAGCAGTACTTC.

The DNA for the CDR3 is TGTGCCAGCAGTTTACTCCGTACGCAGGGTTCTCGAAACACCATATATTTT. Its translation is CASSLLRTQGSRNTIYF. The gene calls are TRBV28 and TRBJ1-3, with a weak D call TRBD1 (5 bases). The ends were cut back, 2 bases at V and 5 bases at J, with 19 bases in the middle. CDR1 is MDHEN and CDR2 is SYDVKM in the germline V gene. This CDR3 spans 17 amino acids.

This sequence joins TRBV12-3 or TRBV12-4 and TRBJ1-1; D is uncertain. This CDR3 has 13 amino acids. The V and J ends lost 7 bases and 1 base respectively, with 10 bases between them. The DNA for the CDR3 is TGTGCCAGCAATGCGGGGAGGAACACTGAAGCTTTCTTT. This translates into CASNAGRNTEAFF.

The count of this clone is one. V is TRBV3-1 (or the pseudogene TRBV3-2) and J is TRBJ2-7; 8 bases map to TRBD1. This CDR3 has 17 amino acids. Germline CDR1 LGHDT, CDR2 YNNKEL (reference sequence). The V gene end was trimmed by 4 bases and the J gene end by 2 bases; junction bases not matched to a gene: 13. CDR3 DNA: TGTGCCAGCAGCCTATGGACAGGGCGTGTGGGACCCTACGAGCAGTACTTC. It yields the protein CASSLWTGRVGPYEQYF.

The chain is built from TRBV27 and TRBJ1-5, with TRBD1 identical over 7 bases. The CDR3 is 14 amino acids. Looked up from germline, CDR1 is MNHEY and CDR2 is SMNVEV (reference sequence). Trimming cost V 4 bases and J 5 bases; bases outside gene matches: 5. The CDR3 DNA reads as TGTGCCAGCAGTTCGACAGGGTTCTATCAGCCCCAGCATTTT. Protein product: CASSSTGFYQPQHF.

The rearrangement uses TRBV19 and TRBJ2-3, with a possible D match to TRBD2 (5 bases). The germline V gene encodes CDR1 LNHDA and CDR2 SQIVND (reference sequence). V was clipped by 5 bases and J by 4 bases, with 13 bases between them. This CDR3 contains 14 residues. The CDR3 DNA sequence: TGTGCCAGTAGTGTCGGACTTGTATCAGATACGCAGTATTTT. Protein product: CASSVGLVSDTQYF.

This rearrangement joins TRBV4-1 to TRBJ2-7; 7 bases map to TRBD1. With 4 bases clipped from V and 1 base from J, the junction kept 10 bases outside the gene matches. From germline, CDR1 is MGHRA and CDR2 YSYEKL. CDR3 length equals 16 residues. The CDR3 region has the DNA TGCGCCAGCAGCCCGACCGGGACAGATGGGTCCTACGAGCAGTACTTC. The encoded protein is CASSPTGTDGSYEQYF.

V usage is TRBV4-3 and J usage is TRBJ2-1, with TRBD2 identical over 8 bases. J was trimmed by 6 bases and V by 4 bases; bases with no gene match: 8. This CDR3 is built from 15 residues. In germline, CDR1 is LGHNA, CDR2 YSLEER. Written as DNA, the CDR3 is TGCGCCAGCAGCCCGGGGGCGGGGGGTTTCAATGAGCAGTTCTTC. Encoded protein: CASSPGAGGFNEQFF.

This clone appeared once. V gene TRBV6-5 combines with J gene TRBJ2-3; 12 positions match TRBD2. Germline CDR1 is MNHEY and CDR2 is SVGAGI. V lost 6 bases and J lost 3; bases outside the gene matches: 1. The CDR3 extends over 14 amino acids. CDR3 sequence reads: CASRLAGGTDTQYF. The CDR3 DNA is TGTGCCAGCAGGCTAGCGGGGGGGACAGATACGCAGTATTTT.

Written as DNA, the CDR3 is TGTGCCAGCAGCTTCGCCCTAGCGGGCACAGATACGCAGTATTTT. Translation: CASSFALAGTDTQYF. The chain is built from TRBV11-2 and TRBJ2-3; 7 bases are shared with TRBD2. V lost 3 bases and J lost 1; bases outside the gene matches: 4. The CDR3 runs 15 residues. CDR1 and CDR2 (germline): SGHAT, FQNNGV.

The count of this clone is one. In nucleotides, the CDR3 is TGTGCCAGCAGCCCTCAAGGTAGCGGGGCCTCCTACGAGCAGTACTTC. Amino acid sequence: CASSPQGSGASYEQYF. The chain uses TRBV14 and TRBJ2-7; 8 positions agree with TRBD2. CDR3 length: 16 amino acids. V shed 4 bases and J 0 bases; nucleotides not matched to a gene: 8. The germline V gene encodes CDR1 SGHDN and CDR2 FVKESK.

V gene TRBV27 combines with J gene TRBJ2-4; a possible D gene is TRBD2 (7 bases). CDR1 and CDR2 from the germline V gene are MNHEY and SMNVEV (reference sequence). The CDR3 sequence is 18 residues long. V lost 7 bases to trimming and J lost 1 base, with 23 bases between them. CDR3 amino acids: CASTGEGVDSSAKNIQYF. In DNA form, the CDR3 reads TGTGCCAGCACCGGGGAGGGGGTGGATAGTAGCGCCAAAAACATTCAGTACTTC.

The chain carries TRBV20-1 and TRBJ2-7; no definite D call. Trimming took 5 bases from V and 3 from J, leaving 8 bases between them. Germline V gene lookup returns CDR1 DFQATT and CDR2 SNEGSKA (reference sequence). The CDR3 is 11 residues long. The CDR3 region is CSAHQNYEQYF. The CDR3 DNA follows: TGCAGTGCTCATCAAAACTACGAGCAGTACTTC.

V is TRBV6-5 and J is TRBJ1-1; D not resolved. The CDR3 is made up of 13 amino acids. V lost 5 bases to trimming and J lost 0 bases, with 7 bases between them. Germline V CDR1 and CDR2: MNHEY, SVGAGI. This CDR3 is CASSNTVNTEAFF. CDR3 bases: TGTGCCAGCAGTAACACAGTGAACACTGAAGCTTTCTTT.

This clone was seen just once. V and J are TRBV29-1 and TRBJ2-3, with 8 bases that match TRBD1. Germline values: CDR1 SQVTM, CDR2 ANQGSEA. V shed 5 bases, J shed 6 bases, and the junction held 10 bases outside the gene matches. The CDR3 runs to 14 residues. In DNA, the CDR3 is TGCAGCGTTCTCTCAGGGACAGGTATGGATACGCAGTATTTT. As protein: CSVLSGTGMDTQYF.

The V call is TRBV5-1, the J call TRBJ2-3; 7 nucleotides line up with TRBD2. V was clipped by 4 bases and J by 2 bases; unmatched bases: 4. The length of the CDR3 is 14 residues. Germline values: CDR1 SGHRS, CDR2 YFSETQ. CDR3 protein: CASSRTSDTDTQYF. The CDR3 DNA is TGCGCCAGCAGCCGTACTAGCGACACAGATACGCAGTATTTT.

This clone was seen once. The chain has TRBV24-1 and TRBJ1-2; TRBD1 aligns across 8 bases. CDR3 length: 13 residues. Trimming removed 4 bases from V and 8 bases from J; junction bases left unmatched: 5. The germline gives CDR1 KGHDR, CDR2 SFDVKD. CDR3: CATSDQGARGYTF. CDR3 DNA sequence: TGTGCCACCAGTGACCAGGGGGCGCGGGGCTACACCTTC.

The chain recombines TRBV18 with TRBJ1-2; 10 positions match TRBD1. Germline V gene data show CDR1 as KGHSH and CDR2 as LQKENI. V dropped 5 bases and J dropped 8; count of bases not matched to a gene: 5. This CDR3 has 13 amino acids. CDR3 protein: CASSAGTGEGYTF. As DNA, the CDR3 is TGTGCCAGCTCAGCCGGGACAGGGGAAGGCTACACCTTC.

The CDR3 bases are TGCGCCAGCAGCTTGGTTGCAGGGGGCGATTTCACCGGGGAGCTGTTTTTT. This gives the protein CASSLVAGGDFTGELFF. The chain recombines TRBV5-1 with TRBJ2-2, with 8 bases fitting TRBD1. J gave up 4 bases and V 0 bases, and 8 bases lay outside the gene matches. CDR3 length equals 17 residues. Per the germline V gene, CDR1 is SGHRS and CDR2 is YFSETQ. Variable domain in full (rest from reference TRBV5-1 and TRBJ2-2): KAGVTQTPRYLIKTRGQQVTLSCSPISGHRSVSWYQQTPGQGLQFLFEYFSETQRNKGNFPGRFSGRQFSNSRSEMNVSTLELGDSALYLCASSLVAGGDFTGELFFGEGSRLTVL.

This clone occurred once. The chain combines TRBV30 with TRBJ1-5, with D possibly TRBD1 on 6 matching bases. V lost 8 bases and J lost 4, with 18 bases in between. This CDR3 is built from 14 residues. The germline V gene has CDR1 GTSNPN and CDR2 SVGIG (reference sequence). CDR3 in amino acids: CAPTAKGVNQPQHF. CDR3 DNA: TGTGCCCCAACGGCCAAGGGGGTAAATCAGCCCCAGCATTTT.

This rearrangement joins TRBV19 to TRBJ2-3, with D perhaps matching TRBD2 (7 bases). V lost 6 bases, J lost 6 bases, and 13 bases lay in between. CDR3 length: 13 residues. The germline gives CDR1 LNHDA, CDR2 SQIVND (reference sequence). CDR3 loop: CASSPPGGDTQYF. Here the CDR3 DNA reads TGTGCCAGTAGCCCCCCGGGGGGCGATACGCAGTATTTT.

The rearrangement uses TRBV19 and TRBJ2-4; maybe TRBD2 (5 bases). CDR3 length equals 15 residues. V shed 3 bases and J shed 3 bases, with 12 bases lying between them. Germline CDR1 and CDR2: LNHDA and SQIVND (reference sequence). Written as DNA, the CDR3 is TGTGCCAGTAGTATTTCTAGTCGGGGCAAAAACATTCAGTACTTC. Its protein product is CASSISSRGKNIQYF.

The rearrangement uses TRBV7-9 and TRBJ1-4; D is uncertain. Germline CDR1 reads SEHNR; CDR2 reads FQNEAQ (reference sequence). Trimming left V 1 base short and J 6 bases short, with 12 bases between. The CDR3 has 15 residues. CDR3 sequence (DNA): TGTGCCAGCAGCTTAGGGTCGGGGTATGATGAAAAACTGTTTTTT. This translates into CASSLGSGYDEKLFF.

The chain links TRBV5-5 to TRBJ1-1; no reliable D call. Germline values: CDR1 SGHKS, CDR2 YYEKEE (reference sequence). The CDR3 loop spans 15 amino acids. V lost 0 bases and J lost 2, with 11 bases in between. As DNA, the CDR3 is TGTGCCAGCAGCTTGGCACAGACAATTAACACTGAAGCTTTCTTT. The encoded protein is CASSLAQTINTEAFF.

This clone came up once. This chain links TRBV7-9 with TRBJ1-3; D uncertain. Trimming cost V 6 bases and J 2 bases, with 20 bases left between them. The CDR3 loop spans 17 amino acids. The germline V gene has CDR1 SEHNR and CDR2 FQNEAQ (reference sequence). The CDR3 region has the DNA TGTGCCAGCAGATCCCAGGAGGGTTTTTATACTGGAAACACCATATATTTT. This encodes CASRSQEGFYTGNTIYF.